This TCR beta chain was retrieved from a study of CD8 T cells in ankylosing spondylitis. General observations from the study: Made up of 7 to 9 highly homologous variants, a TCR beta motif appeared characteristic of ankylosing spondylitis blood.

This clonotype turned up a few times. Its specificity is unknown. Library preparation for TCR beta used quantitative 5'-RACE with molecular barcodes. TCRdb reanalysed the 5' RACE reads using MiXCR and keeps one entry per CDR3 protein. The sample shows about 800,000 distinct CDR3 sequences, approximately 10% of them seen only once. V trimming: 2 bases; J trimming: 0 bases; junction bases outside the gene matches: 10. CDR3 length equals 18 residues. Germline V lookup: CDR1 KGHDR, CDR2 SFDVKD. The sequence derives from a male donor with ankylosing spondylitis. The rearrangement joins TRBV24-1 to TRBJ2-3, with 7 bases matching TRBD1. The specimen was blood, either unsorted or a sorted T cell fraction (not recorded which). The CDR3 loop reads CATSDSFPTGQSTDTQYF. CDR3 DNA sequence: TGTGCCACCAGTGATTCCTTCCCTACGGGACAGAGCACAGATACGCAGTATTTT.